These 24 T cell receptor beta chains share one sample of origin, sequenced in a study of blood T cell repertoires in COVID-19. TCRdb's table, derived via immunoSEQ multiplex PCR, lists solely in-frame clones and lacks some. Of approximately 74,000 clones in the sample, nearly 80% were seen once. Sequencing was done on a sample of peripheral blood. The receptors come from a human donor in a cohort sampled during active COVID-19.

CDR3 protein: CAWTSGERSPLHF. The DNA for the CDR3 is TGTGCCTGGACTTCAGGGGAGAGATCACCCCTCCACTTT. The chain couples TRBV30 to TRBJ1-6; D is possibly TRBD1 (6 bases). The CDR3 loop spans 13 amino acids. Trimming cost V 4 bases and J 10 bases, with 14 bases left between them. Germline CDR1 is GTSNPN and CDR2 is SVGIG (reference sequence). The full variable domain, its missing parts supplied by reference TRBV30 and TRBJ1-6, is SQTIHQWPATLVQPVGSPLSLECTVEGTSNPNLYWYRQAAGRGLQLLFYSVGIGQISSEVPQNLSASRPQDRQFILSSKKLLLSDSGFYLCAWTSGERSPLHFGNGTRLTVT.

V gene TRBV6-2 or TRBV6-3 combines with J gene TRBJ2-1; tentatively, D is TRBD2 (5 bases). This CDR3 contains 15 residues. CDR1 MNHEY and CDR2 SVGEGT come from the germline V gene. With 2 bases removed from V and 0 bases from J, the gap between germline ends came to 8 bases. In DNA, the CDR3 is TGTGCCAGCAGTTACGCGGGCAGCTCCTACAATGAGCAGTTCTTC. This codes for CASSYAGSSYNEQFF.

This clone was recorded a few times. DNA for the CDR3: TGTGCCAGCAGACATACACAGGGGGCTGAGGGATCACCCCTCCACTTT. This codes for CASRHTQGAEGSPLHF. V and J are TRBV27 and TRBJ1-6; 9 bases align to TRBD1. Per the germline V gene, CDR1 is MNHEY and CDR2 is SMNVEV (reference sequence). V dropped 6 bases and J dropped 10; count of bases not matched to a gene: 13. This CDR3 comprises 16 residues.

The CDR3 loop is CASSITGGEQFF. CDR3 sequence (DNA): TGTGCCAGTAGTATCACAGGGGGTGAGCAGTTCTTC. This chain uses TRBV19 with TRBJ2-1, with TRBD1 matching over 8 bases. Germline V gives CDR1 LNHDA, CDR2 SQIVND (reference sequence). With 3 bases clipped from V and 9 bases from J, the junction kept 1 base outside the gene matches. The CDR3 covers 12 residues.

About this clone: One end of the junction is discordant with germline, which a read error may explain. This CDR3 is also generated by other DNA sequences in the sample. CDR3 in amino acids: CASSDPGGGPYEQYF. The CDR3 nucleotides read TGCGCCAGCAGTGACCCTGGCGGGGGGCCCTACGAGCAGTACTTC. The V and J genes are TRBV6-1 and TRBJ2-7; 8 bases agree with TRBD2. Per the germline V gene, CDR1 is MNHNS and CDR2 is SASEGT. The CDR3 extends over 15 amino acids.

The gene calls are TRBV15 and TRBJ2-1; 15 nucleotides align to TRBD2. Germline CDR1 LNHNV, CDR2 YYDKDF (reference sequence). Trimming at V came to 5 bases and at J to 8 bases, leaving 10 bases not matched to a gene. The CDR3 has 17 residues. The CDR3 here is CATSLGTSGRSGYEQFF. Written as DNA, the CDR3 is TGTGCCACCAGCCTTGGGACTAGCGGGAGGTCAGGATATGAGCAGTTCTTC. The full variable domain, rest sourced from reference TRBV15 and TRBJ2-1, is DAMVIQNPRYQVTQFGKPVTLSCSQTLNHNVMYWYQQKSSQAPKLLFHYYDKDFNNEADTPDNFQSRRPNTSFCFLDIRSPGLGDTAMYLCATSLGTSGRSGYEQFFGPGTRLTVL.

The chain carries TRBV6-5 and TRBJ1-1; D gene unclear. CDR1 and CDR2 (germline): MNHEY, SVGAGI. V was shortened by 8 bases and J by 2 bases, with 9 bases between the two germline ends. This CDR3 comprises 12 residues. The CDR3 reads CASEGSNTEAFF. The DNA of the CDR3 is TGTGCCAGCGAGGGCTCCAACACTGAAGCTTTCTTT.

The chain employs TRBV12-3 or TRBV12-4 and TRBJ1-4, with D tentatively TRBD1 (6 bases). The CDR3 is 12 amino acids. Trimming removed 3 bases at V and 11 bases at J, with 10 bases between. The CDR3 bases are TGTGCCAGCAGTTTTAGGCAGGGGAAACTGTTTTTT. It translates to CASSFRQGKLFF.

The chain uses TRBV28 and TRBJ1-5, with 8 bases that match TRBD1. Germline CDR1 and CDR2: MDHEN and SYDVKM. Trimming cost V 5 bases and J 6 bases; bases outside gene matches: 6. The CDR3 is 14 residues long. CDR3 sequence (DNA): TGTGCCAGCAGTCCAGGGGGCTCGGGTCAGCCCCAGCATTTT. As protein: CASSPGGSGQPQHF.

This clone was picked up one time. The chain links TRBV18 to TRBJ2-1, with D possibly being TRBD1 (5 bases). There are 17 residues in the CDR3. CDR1 is KGHSH and CDR2 is LQKENI in the germline V gene. V was cut by 0 bases and J by 7 bases, with 19 bases left in between. CDR3 sequence (DNA): TGTGCCAGCTCACCACCGCTTCGAGACTCCCAGGGAAATGAGCAGTTCTTC. Translating gives CASSPPLRDSQGNEQFF.

V is TRBV3-1 (or the pseudogene TRBV3-2) and J is TRBJ2-5; TRBD2 aligns across 12 bases. Per germline, CDR1 LGHDT and CDR2 YNNKEL (reference sequence). This CDR3 is built from 14 residues. J lost 5 bases, V lost 4 bases, and 2 bases had no gene match. CDR3 sequence: CASSPSGGAETQYF. DNA of the CDR3: TGTGCCAGCAGCCCTAGCGGGGGGGCGGAGACCCAGTACTTC.

The J gene is TRBJ1-2, the V gene TRBV6-1; D gene uncertain. The CDR3 spans 14 residues. CDR1 MNHNS and CDR2 SASEGT come from the germline V gene. Deletions cut 3 bases from V and 1 base from J, with 9 bases between. The CDR3 sequence is CASSESTSNYGYTF. CDR3 sequence (DNA): TGTGCCAGCAGTGAGTCGACAAGTAACTATGGCTACACCTTC.

The chain combines TRBV18 with TRBJ1-1; D perhaps matches TRBD1 (5 bases). V was clipped by 4 bases and J by 5 bases, with 20 bases between them. Germline values: CDR1 KGHSH, CDR2 LQKENI. The CDR3 loop spans 16 amino acids. CDR3 in amino acids: CASSQGTANAGTEAFF. The CDR3, as DNA: TGTGCCAGCTCACAGGGGACGGCCAACGCGGGGACTGAAGCTTTCTTT.

This sequence joins TRBV5-4 and TRBJ2-7; D gene uncertain. This CDR3 has 15 residues. Germline assignment: CDR1 SGHNT and CDR2 YYREEE (reference sequence). V lost 0 bases to trimming and J lost 3 bases, with 13 bases between them. The CDR3 nucleotides are TGTGCCAGCAGCTTGGGTCCTTTCACCAGCTACGAGCAGTACTTC. Its translation: CASSLGPFTSYEQYF.

The V and J genes are TRBV14 and TRBJ2-2, with D uncertain. Between the trimmed V and J ends, which lost 7 bases and 3 bases, there was a span of 9 bases. The CDR3 is made up of 13 amino acids. Germline V gives CDR1 SGHDN, CDR2 FVKESK. The CDR3 region is CASTEADTGELFF. Here the CDR3 DNA reads TGTGCCAGCACAGAGGCGGACACCGGGGAGCTGTTTTTT.

V usage is TRBV29-1 and J usage is TRBJ1-2; D possibly corresponds to TRBD1 (6 bases). Germline V gene data show CDR1 as SQVTM and CDR2 as ANQGSEA. The germline V and J ends were trimmed by 4 bases and 4 bases, with 13 bases remaining between them. The length of the CDR3 is 13 residues. The DNA of the CDR3 is TGCAGCGTTGCCTATGGACAGCGCTATGGCTACACCTTC. Protein: CSVAYGQRYGYTF.

The CDR3: CATSPTGPNEKLFF. The CDR3 DNA is TGTGCCACCTCACCGACAGGTCCTAATGAAAAACTGTTTTTT. The chain couples TRBV6-5 to TRBJ1-4; perhaps TRBD1 as D (6 bases). The CDR3 runs 14 residues. Trimming left V 10 bases short and J 3 bases short, with 15 bases between. CDR1 MNHEY and CDR2 SVGAGI come from the germline V gene.

The chain recombines TRBV5-1 with TRBJ2-7, with 8 positions matching TRBD2. CDR1 is SGHRS and CDR2 is YFSETQ in the germline V gene. V lost 9 bases and J lost 2; bases outside the gene matches: 10. This CDR3 comprises 14 residues. CDR3 bases: TGCGCCATAACAGGACTAGCCGCACCCTACGAGCAGTACTTC. Amino acid sequence: CAITGLAAPYEQYF.

Only one count was recorded for this clone. V is TRBV10-3 and J is TRBJ2-7; 9 positions agree with TRBD1. The CDR3 length is 18 residues. Germline V gene sequence: CDR1 ENHRY, CDR2 SYGVKD. V lost 0 bases, J lost 6 bases, and 15 bases stayed unmatched. The CDR3 protein is CAISESSGTGNLRVEQYF. As DNA, the CDR3 is TGTGCCATCAGTGAGTCCTCCGGGACAGGGAATTTACGTGTCGAGCAGTACTTC.

The sample holds one count of this clone. The chain has TRBV5-8 and TRBJ2-7; TRBD1 aligns across 11 bases. The ends lost 0 bases at V and 4 bases at J; junction bases unmatched: 3. This CDR3 spans 15 amino acids. Germline V gene data show CDR1 as SGHTS and CDR2 as YDEGEE. CDR3 bases: TGTGCCAGCAGCTTGGGGACAGGGGGCCTGTACGAGCAGTACTTC. Its protein is CASSLGTGGLYEQYF.

This clone was seen more than once but under ten times. The rearrangement uses TRBV7-9 and TRBJ2-7, with TRBD1 matching over 12 bases. The germline gives CDR1 SEHNR, CDR2 FQNEAQ (reference sequence). The CDR3 contains 17 residues. J gave up 0 bases and V 5 bases, and 8 bases lay outside the gene matches. The CDR3 is CASSGRDRGLDSYEQYF. The CDR3 DNA follows: TGTGCCAGCAGCGGCCGGGACAGGGGGCTCGACTCCTACGAGCAGTACTTC.

The sample holds one count of this clone. The rearrangement joins TRBV10-3 to TRBJ1-2, with a possible D match to TRBD1 (6 bases). CDR1 and CDR2 from the germline V gene are ENHRY and SYGVKD. V was trimmed by 9 bases and J by 7 bases, leaving 12 bases between them. The CDR3 sequence is 11 residues long. CDR3 nucleotide sequence: TGTGCCATTGCCAGAGGGGGTGGCTACACCTTC. Residues: CAIARGGGYTF.

This chain uses TRBV27 with TRBJ2-2; 9 bases align to TRBD1. Germline V lookup: CDR1 MNHEY, CDR2 SMNVEV (reference sequence). The trim removed 3 bases at V and 6 bases at J, leaving 8 bases unmatched. The CDR3 is made up of 16 amino acids. CDR3 DNA sequence: TGTGCCAGCAGTTTCGGGACAGGGTTCAATGCCGGGGAGCTGTTTTTT. Translating gives CASSFGTGFNAGELFF.

This clone was picked up a small number of times. The V gene is TRBV24-1, the J gene TRBJ2-1; 15 bases align to TRBD2. After removal of 1 base from V and 7 bases from J, the junction contained 4 bases not matched to a gene. In germline, CDR1 is KGHDR, CDR2 SFDVKD. The CDR3 loop spans 17 amino acids. The chain's CDR3 is CATSDFGLAGGVNEQFF. The CDR3 coding sequence is TGTGCCACCAGTGATTTCGGACTAGCGGGAGGGGTGAATGAGCAGTTCTTC.